A selection of T cell receptor beta chains follows, all from one sample in a study of T-cell reconstitution after alpha-beta-depleted transplantation in children. One entry per CDR3 protein results from TCRdb running MiXCR on the PCR reads. The sample has more than 500,000 distinct CDR3 sequences, around 10% seen once. The material was PBMCs, mostly from graft donor cells, obtained 180 days after TCRalphabeta/CD19-depleted stem cell transplant. The receptor source for this set is a female patient aged 2 to 10 who had a stem cell transplant for aplastic anemia, so the T cells may come from the graft donor. CDR3s include the opening cysteine and the closing phenylalanine or tryptophan. Fields, in order: V gene, clone size, D gene, J gene, CDR3 protein, CDR3 DNA. D genes are given only for firm matches. Part of the rows lack a size; the others show once, few, many or a class for expanded clones.

>TRBV5-1|few|TRBD1|TRBJ1-2
CASSLEVTGDRLYGYTF
TGCGCCAGCAGCTTGGAGGTAACAGGGGATCGACTCTATGGCTACACCTTC
>TRBV5-1|many|.|TRBJ2-1
CASSLAWGGYNEQFF
TGCGCCAGCAGCTTGGCCTGGGGTGGATACAATGAGCAGTTCTTC
>TRBV18|few|.|TRBJ2-6
CASSPRAGDRSGANVLTF
TGTGCCAGCTCACCCCGGGCAGGGGACCGCTCTGGGGCCAACGTCCTGACTTTC
>TRBV27|many|.|TRBJ2-4
CASSFHPRLGLLAKNIQYF
TGTGCCAGCAGTTTCCACCCTCGGCTGGGACTTTTAGCCAAAAACATTCAGTACTTC
>TRBV6-1|few|TRBD1|TRBJ1-4
CASSRQGGSWLLF
TGTGCCAGCAGCAGACAGGGTGGAAGCTGGTTGCTTTTT
>TRBV25-1|few|TRBD1|TRBJ2-6
CASMGRGLYGANVLTF
TGTGCCAGCATGGGCAGGGGGCTTTATGGGGCCAACGTCCTGACTTTC
>TRBV9|few|TRBD1|TRBJ1-2
CASSVATPRDRGIYGYTF
TGTGCCAGCAGCGTAGCAACCCCTCGGGACAGGGGGATCTATGGCTACACCTTC
>TRBV3-1|few|.|TRBJ2-2
CASSQEKGSTGELFF
TGTGCCAGCAGCCAAGAAAAGGGGAGCACCGGGGAGCTGTTTTTT
>TRBV20-1|.|TRBD1|TRBJ2-4
CSSGQGTSPGKNIQYF
TGCAGTTCTGGACAGGGAACTAGCCCGGGGAAAAACATTCAGTACTTC
>TRBV28|.|.|TRBJ2-5
CASSFPAQFQETQYF
TGTGCCAGCAGTTTTCCCGCGCAGTTCCAAGAGACCCAGTACTTC
>TRBV12-3/TRBV12-4|few|TRBD2|TRBJ2-1
CASSPRLAGLGEQFF
TGTGCCAGCAGTCCGCGACTAGCGGGTCTGGGTGAGCAGTTCTTC
>TRBV20-1|few|.|TRBJ1-1
CSLEGQDTEAFF
TGCAGTTTGGAGGGGCAGGACACTGAAGCTTTCTTT
>TRBV7-8|.|.|TRBJ2-1
CASNRKSSYNEQFF
TGTGCCAGCAACCGGAAGAGCTCCTACAATGAGCAGTTCTTC
>TRBV20-1|few|.|TRBJ2-7
CSATVQPSYEQYF
TGCAGTGCTACTGTCCAACCGTCCTACGAGCAGTACTTC
>TRBV10-3|many|.|TRBJ2-2
CAISESGNGELFF
TGTGCCATCAGTGAGTCGGGCAACGGGGAGCTGTTTTTT
>TRBV7-2|.|.|TRBJ2-7
CASSLVIGYEQYF
TGTGCCAGCAGCTTAGTAATCGGGTACGAGCAGTACTTC
>TRBV28|.|.|TRBJ2-7
CASSGASERGYEQYF
TGTGCCAGCTCGGGGGCTAGCGAGAGGGGATACGAGCAGTACTTC
>TRBV19|.|.|TRBJ2-2
CASSLEWAGQRPTGELFF
TGTGCCAGTAGTTTGGAGTGGGCGGGACAGAGACCCACCGGGGAGCTGTTTTTT
>TRBV19|few|TRBD1|TRBJ1-6
CASSIGSTGYNSPLHF
TGTGCCAGTAGTATAGGCTCGACAGGGTATAATTCACCCCTCCACTTT
>TRBV20-1|few|TRBD2|TRBJ2-5
CSANTAGGPRETQYF
TGCAGTGCTAACACAGCGGGAGGGCCCAGGGAGACCCAGTACTTC
>TRBV2|many|.|TRBJ2-2
CASSEVRGTGELFF
TGTGCCAGCAGTGAGGTCAGGGGCACCGGGGAGCTGTTTTTT
>TRBV6-5|.|TRBD2|TRBJ2-3
CASSFPGSGSSDTQYF
TGTGCCAGCAGTTTCCCGGGTAGCGGGAGTTCAGATACGCAGTATTTT
>TRBV7-2|.|TRBD1|TRBJ2-1
CASSFLGTGGRGEQFF
TGTGCCAGCAGCTTCCTGGGGACAGGGGGTCGAGGTGAGCAGTTCTTC
>TRBV29-1|many|TRBD1|TRBJ2-1
CSGRDRAYNEQFF
TGCAGCGGCCGGGACAGGGCCTACAATGAGCAGTTCTTC
>TRBV18|.|.|TRBJ1-3
CASSPPEGPHSSGNTIYF
TGTGCCAGCTCACCACCGGAGGGGCCCCACTCCTCTGGAAACACCATATATTTT
>TRBV6-5|few|.|TRBJ2-7
CASSPHGLSSYEQYF
TGTGCCAGCAGCCCCCACGGGTTAAGCTCCTACGAGCAGTACTTC
>TRBV5-1|.|.|TRBJ2-5
CASSLKAVQETQYF
TGCGCCAGCAGCTTGAAAGCTGTCCAAGAGACCCAGTACTTC
>TRBV9|.|TRBD1|TRBJ2-4
CASSLGQDKGPIQYF
TGTGCCAGCAGCCTGGGACAGGACAAAGGACCCATTCAGTACTTC
>TRBV29-1|many|.|TRBJ1-1
CSPERTENTEAFF
TGCAGCCCCGAACGGACAGAGAACACTGAAGCTTTCTTT
>TRBV28|.|.|TRBJ2-1
CASSHGSGSSYNEQFF
TGTGCCAGCAGCCACGGGTCCGGCAGCTCCTACAATGAGCAGTTCTTC
>TRBV5-4|.|TRBD1|TRBJ2-7
CAITGQSSYEQYF
TGTGCCATCACGGGACAGTCATCCTACGAGCAGTACTTC
>TRBV11-2|.|.|TRBJ2-7
CASSLAGMVYSYEQYF
TGTGCCAGCAGCTTAGCCGGGATGGTTTACTCCTACGAGCAGTACTTC
>TRBV29-1|many|.|TRBJ2-5
CSGAEETQYF
TGCAGCGGGGCAGAGGAGACCCAGTACTTC
>TRBV27|few|.|TRBJ2-3
CASSLIGCTDTQYF
TGTGCCAGCAGTTTAATAGGGTGCACAGATACGCAGTATTTT
>TRBV11-2|.|TRBD2|TRBJ2-1
CASRGTRWFGEQFF
TGTGCCAGCAGGGGGACTAGGTGGTTTGGTGAGCAGTTCTTC
>TRBV5-6|.|.|TRBJ2-5
CASSFLKGEFGETQYF
TGTGCCAGCAGCTTTCTTAAAGGGGAGTTTGGTGAGACCCAGTACTTC
>TRBV12-3/TRBV12-4|few|.|TRBJ2-5
CASSHLVLGSLQETQYF
TGTGCCAGCAGCCATCTGGTCCTGGGGTCTCTACAAGAGACCCAGTACTTC
>TRBV7-9|.|TRBD2|TRBJ2-7
CASSLGREWSYEQYF
TGTGCCAGCAGCTTAGGGCGGGAGTGGAGCTACGAGCAGTACTTC
>TRBV29-1|.|.|TRBJ1-3
CSVKDWAGNTIYF
TGCAGCGTCAAGGACTGGGCTGGAAACACCATATATTTT
>TRBV3-1|many|.|TRBJ1-5
CASSPRQHLNQPQHF
TGTGCCAGCAGCCCGCGACAGCATCTCAATCAGCCCCAGCATTTT
>TRBV5-1|few|.|TRBJ2-5
CASSSGATGETQYF
TGCGCCAGCAGCTCGGGAGCTACGGGGGAGACCCAGTACTTC
>TRBV3-1|few|.|TRBJ2-1
CASSQGGTAGGEQFF
TGTGCCAGCAGCCAAGGAGGGACCGCGGGCGGTGAGCAGTTCTTC
>TRBV4-3|many|.|TRBJ2-7
CASSRGSGLGYEQYF
TGCGCCAGCAGCCGGGGATCGGGACTGGGCTACGAGCAGTACTTC
>TRBV5-1|.|TRBD2|TRBJ2-1
CASSWVKFGGMREAYNEQFF
TGCGCCAGCAGCTGGGTTAAATTCGGGGGTATGCGGGAGGCCTACAATGAGCAGTTCTTC
>TRBV10-3|.|TRBD2|TRBJ2-2
CATRTSGTRGTGELFF
TGTGCCACGAGGACTAGCGGGACCAGGGGGACCGGGGAGCTGTTTTTT
>TRBV28|.|TRBD1|TRBJ2-3
CASSPGGNTDTQYF
TGTGCCAGCAGCCCAGGGGGCAACACAGATACGCAGTATTTT
>TRBV29-1|.|TRBD1|TRBJ2-1
CSAKTGGSYNEQFF
TGCAGCGCGAAAACAGGGGGTTCCTACAATGAGCAGTTCTTC
>TRBV4-3|few|.|TRBJ2-1
CASSPGGPTYNEQFF
TGCGCCAGCAGCCCAGGTGGTCCAACCTACAATGAGCAGTTCTTC
>TRBV19|few|.|TRBJ2-1
CASSWRSLGSYNEQFF
TGTGCCAGTAGTTGGCGATCCCTGGGGTCGTACAATGAGCAGTTCTTC
>TRBV11-2|few|.|TRBJ2-1
CASSLDPPGYNEQFF
TGTGCCAGCAGCTTAGATCCCCCCGGGTACAATGAGCAGTTCTTC
>TRBV29-1|few|TRBD2|TRBJ2-2
CSVEPSGINTGELFF
TGCAGCGTAGAGCCTAGCGGGATAAACACCGGGGAGCTGTTTTTT
>TRBV19|.|TRBD1|TRBJ2-1
CASSIGDSNNEQFF
TGTGCCAGTAGTATTGGGGACAGCAACAATGAGCAGTTCTTC
>TRBV7-2|.|.|TRBJ1-5
CASSTSGTINSNQPQHF
TGTGCCAGCAGCACCTCCGGGACAATAAATAGCAATCAGCCCCAGCATTTT
>TRBV11-3|.|.|TRBJ2-5
CASARGLQETQYF
TGTGCCAGCGCCCGGGGACTCCAAGAGACCCAGTACTTC
>TRBV15|.|TRBD2|TRBJ2-1
CATSSGDYYLSSEQFF
TGTGCCACCAGCAGCGGGGACTACTACCTCTCTAGTGAGCAGTTCTTC